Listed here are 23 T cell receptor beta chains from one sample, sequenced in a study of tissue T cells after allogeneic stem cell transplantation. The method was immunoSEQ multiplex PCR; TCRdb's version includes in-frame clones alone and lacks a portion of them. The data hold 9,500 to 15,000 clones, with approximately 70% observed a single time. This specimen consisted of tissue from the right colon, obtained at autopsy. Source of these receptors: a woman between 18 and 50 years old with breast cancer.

CDR3 sequence reads: CASSLFTEYGYTF. The CDR3 DNA is TGCGCCAGCAGCTTGTTCACCGAATATGGCTACACCTTC. The J gene is TRBJ1-2, the V gene TRBV5-1; unclear D gene. V lost 1 base to trimming and J lost 5 bases, with 9 bases between them. The CDR3 extends over 13 amino acids. Germline values: CDR1 SGHRS, CDR2 YFSETQ.

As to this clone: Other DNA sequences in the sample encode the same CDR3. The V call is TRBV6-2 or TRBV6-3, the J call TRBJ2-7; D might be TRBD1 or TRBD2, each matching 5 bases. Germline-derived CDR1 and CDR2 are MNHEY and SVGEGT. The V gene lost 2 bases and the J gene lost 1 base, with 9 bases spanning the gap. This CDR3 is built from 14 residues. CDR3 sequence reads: CASSYVGGSYEQYF. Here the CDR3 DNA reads TGTGCCAGCAGTTACGTTGGGGGTTCCTACGAGCAGTACTTC.

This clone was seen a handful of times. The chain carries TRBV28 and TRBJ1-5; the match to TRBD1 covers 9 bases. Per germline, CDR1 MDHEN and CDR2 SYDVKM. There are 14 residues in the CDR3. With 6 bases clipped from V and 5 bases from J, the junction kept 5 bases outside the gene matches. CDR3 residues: CASSVTGGDQPQHF. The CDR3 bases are TGTGCCAGCAGCGTGACAGGGGGGGATCAGCCCCAGCATTTT.

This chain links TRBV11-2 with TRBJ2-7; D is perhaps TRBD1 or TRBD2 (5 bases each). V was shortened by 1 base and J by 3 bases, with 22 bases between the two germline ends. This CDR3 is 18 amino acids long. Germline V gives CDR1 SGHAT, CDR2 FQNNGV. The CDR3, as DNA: TGTGCCAGCAGCTTAGGGTATTCAGCGGCAGGGATCAACTACGAGCAGTACTTC. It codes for CASSLGYSAAGINYEQYF.

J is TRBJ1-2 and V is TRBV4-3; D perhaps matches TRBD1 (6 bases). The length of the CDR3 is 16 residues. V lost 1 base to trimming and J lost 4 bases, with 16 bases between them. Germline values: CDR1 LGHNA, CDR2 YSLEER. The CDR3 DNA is TGCGCCAGCAGCCAAGGGGGCAGGACAGCTGGCTATGGCTACACCTTC. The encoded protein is CASSQGGRTAGYGYTF.

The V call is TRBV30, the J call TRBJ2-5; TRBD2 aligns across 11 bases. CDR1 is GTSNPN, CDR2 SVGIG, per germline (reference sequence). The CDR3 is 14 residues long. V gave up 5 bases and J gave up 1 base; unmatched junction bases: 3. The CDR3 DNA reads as TGTGCCTGGTCTCTAGCGGGGGGCCAAGAGACCCAGTACTTC. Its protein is CAWSLAGGQETQYF.

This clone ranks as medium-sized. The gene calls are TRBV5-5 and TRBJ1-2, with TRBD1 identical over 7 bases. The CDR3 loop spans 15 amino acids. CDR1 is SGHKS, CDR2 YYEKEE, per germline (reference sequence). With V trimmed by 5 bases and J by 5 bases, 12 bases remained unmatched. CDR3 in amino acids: CASSYRQGPLYGYTF. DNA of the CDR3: TGTGCCAGCAGTTATAGACAGGGCCCGTTATATGGCTACACCTTC.

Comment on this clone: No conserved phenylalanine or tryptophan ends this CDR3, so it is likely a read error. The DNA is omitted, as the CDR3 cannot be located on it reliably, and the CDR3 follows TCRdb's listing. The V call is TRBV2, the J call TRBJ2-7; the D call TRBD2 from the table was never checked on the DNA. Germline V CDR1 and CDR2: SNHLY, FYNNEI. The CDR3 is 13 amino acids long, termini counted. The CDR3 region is CASSERREGRKLT.

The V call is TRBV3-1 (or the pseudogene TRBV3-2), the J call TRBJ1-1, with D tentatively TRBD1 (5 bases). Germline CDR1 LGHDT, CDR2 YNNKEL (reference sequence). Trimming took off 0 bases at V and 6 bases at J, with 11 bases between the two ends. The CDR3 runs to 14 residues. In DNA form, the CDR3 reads TGTGCCAGCAGCCAAGATTGGAGAGGGGCTGAAGCTTTCTTT. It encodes CASSQDWRGAEAFF.

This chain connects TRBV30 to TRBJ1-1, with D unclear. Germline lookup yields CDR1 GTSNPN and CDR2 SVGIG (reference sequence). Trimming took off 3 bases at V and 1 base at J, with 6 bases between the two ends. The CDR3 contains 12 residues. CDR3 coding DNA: TGTGCCTGGAGGTCCAGGAACACTGAAGCTTTCTTT. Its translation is CAWRSRNTEAFF.

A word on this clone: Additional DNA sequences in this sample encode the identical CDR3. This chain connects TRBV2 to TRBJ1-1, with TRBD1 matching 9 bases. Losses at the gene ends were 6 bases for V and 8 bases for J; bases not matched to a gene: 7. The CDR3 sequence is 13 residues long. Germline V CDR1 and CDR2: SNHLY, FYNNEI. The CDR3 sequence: CASSPDRGYEAFF. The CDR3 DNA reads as TGTGCCAGCAGCCCTGACAGGGGGTACGAAGCTTTCTTT.

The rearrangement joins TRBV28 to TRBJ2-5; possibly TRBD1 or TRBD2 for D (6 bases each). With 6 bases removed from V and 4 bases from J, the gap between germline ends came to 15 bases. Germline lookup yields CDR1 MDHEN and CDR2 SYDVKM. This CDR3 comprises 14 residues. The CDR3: CASRGGGRGETQYF. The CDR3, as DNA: TGTGCCAGCAGGGGGGGCGGCAGGGGAGAGACCCAGTACTTC.

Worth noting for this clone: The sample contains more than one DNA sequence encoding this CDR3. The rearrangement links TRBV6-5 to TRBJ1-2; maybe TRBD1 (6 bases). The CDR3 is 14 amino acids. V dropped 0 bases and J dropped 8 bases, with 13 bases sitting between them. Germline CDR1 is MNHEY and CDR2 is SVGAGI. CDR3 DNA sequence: TGTGCCAGCAGTTACTCATCAGGGGCCGGAGGCTACACCTTC. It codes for CASSYSSGAGGYTF.

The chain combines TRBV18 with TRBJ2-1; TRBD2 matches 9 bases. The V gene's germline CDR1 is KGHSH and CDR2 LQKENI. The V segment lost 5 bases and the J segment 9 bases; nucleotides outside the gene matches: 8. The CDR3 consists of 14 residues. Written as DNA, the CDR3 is TGTGCCAGCTCAAAGAGCGGGGGGCAGGGTGAGCAGTTCTTC. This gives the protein CASSKSGGQGEQFF. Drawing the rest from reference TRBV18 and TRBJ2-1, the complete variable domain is NAGVMQNPRHLVRRRGQEARLRCSPMKGHSHVYWYRQLPEEGLKFMVYLQKENIIDESGMPKERFSAEFPKEGPSILRIQQVVRGDSAAYFCASSKSGGQGEQFFGPGTRLTVL.

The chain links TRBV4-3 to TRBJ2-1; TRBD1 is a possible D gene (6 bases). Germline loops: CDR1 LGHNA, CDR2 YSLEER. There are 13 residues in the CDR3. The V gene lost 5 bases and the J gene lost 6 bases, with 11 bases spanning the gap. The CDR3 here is CASSLGQLNEQFF. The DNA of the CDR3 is TGCGCCAGCAGCTTAGGACAGCTCAATGAGCAGTTCTTC.

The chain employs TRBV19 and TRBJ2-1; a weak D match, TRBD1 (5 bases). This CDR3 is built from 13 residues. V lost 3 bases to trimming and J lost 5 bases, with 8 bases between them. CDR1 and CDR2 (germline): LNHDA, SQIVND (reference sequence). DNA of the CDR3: TGTGCCAGTAGTATTGGGGCTAACAATGAGCAGTTCTTC. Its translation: CASSIGANNEQFF.

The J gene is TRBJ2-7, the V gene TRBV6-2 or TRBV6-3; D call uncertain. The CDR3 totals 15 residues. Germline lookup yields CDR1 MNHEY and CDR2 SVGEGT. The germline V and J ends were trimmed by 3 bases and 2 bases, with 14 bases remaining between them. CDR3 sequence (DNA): TGTGCCAGCAGTTATGGCGGCTTAAGCGCCTACGAGCAGTACTTC. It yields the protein CASSYGGLSAYEQYF.

The CDR3 coding sequence is TGTGCCAGCAGCGTCGGGACTCATAGCAATCAGCCCCAGCATTTT. This gives the protein CASSVGTHSNQPQHF. The chain carries TRBV5-8 and TRBJ1-5, with a weak D call TRBD1 (5 bases). V was cut by 4 bases and J by 0 bases, with 11 bases left in between. This CDR3 has 15 residues. Germline V gene lookup returns CDR1 SGHTS and CDR2 YDEGEE.

CDR3: CASSLGRQSSVLTF. CDR3 DNA sequence: TGTGCCAGCAGCTTAGGGCGTCAGTCTTCCGTCCTGACTTTC. This sequence joins TRBV7-2 and TRBJ2-6; D uncertain. V shed 1 base and J shed 12 bases, with 13 bases lying between them. The CDR3 covers 14 residues. Germline CDR1 reads SGHTA; CDR2 reads FQGNSA.

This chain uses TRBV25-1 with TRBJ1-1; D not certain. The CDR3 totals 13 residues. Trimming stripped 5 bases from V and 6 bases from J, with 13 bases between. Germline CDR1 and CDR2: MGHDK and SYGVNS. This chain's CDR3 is CASSIESVAEAFF. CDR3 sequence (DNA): TGTGCCAGCAGTATAGAGTCTGTCGCTGAAGCTTTCTTT.

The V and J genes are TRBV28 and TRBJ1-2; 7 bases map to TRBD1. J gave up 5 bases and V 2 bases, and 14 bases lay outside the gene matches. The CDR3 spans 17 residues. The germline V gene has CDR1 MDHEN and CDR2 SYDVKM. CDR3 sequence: CASSLRGTEVSRYGYTF. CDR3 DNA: TGTGCCAGCAGTTTAAGGGGGACAGAAGTTTCCCGTTATGGCTACACCTTC.

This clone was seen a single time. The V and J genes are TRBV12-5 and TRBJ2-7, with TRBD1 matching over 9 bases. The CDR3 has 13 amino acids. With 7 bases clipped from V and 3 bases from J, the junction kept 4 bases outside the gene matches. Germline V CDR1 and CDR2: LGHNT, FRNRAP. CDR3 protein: CASALDRGYEQYF. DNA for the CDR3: TGTGCTAGTGCCTTGGACAGGGGCTACGAGCAGTACTTC.

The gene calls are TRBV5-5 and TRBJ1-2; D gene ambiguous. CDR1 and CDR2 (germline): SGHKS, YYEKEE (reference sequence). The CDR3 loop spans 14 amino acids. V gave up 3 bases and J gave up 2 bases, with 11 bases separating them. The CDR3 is CASSSARLNYGYTF. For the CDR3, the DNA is TGTGCCAGCAGCTCGGCCAGGCTAAACTATGGCTACACCTTC.